The rows below give T cell receptor beta chains drawn from one sample of a study of blood T cell repertoires in COVID-19. Using immunoSEQ multiplex PCR, the repertoire was profiled, and TCRdb retains in-frame clones only, with some absent. Counted here are some 240,000 clones, roughly 88% occurring once; the ten biggest clones make up approximately 1.5%. Sequencing was carried out using peripheral blood. The origin of the receptors is a woman aged 35 to 49 who had recovered from COVID-19. The CDR3 runs from the conserved cysteine through the conserved F or W. D genes are given only for firm matches. Some rows have no size entry. The others give once, few or many, or a class for an expanded clone.

J: TRBJ2-7; size: -; V: TRBV3-1/TRBV3-2; D: -; DNA: TGTGCCAGCAGCCAGGGACACTTCTACGAGCAGTACTTC; CDR3: CASSQGHFYEQYF
J: TRBJ1-1; size: -; V: TRBV9; D: -; DNA: TGTGCCAGCAGCCCTTCCCTCAGGACAGAGAACACTGAAGCTTTCTTT; CDR3: CASSPSLRTENTEAFF
J: TRBJ2-3; size: -; V: TRBV9; D: -; DNA: TGTGCCAGCAGCGTAGCTGCGGGTAGGACAGATACGCAGTATTTT; CDR3: CASSVAAGRTDTQYF
J: TRBJ2-3; size: -; V: TRBV2; D: TRBD1; DNA: TGTGCCAGCAGGAAACAGGGGGCCCTTAGCACAGATACGCAGTATTTT; CDR3: CASRKQGALSTDTQYF
J: TRBJ2-7; size: -; V: TRBV5-4; D: -; DNA: TGTGCCAGCAGCTCCGGACTGGCGGGCGAGCAGTACTTC; CDR3: CASSSGLAGEQYF
J: TRBJ2-5; size: -; V: TRBV7-2; D: TRBD1; DNA: TGTGCCAGCAGCCCCAGGGGGCACCAGGGTGTCCAGTACTTC; CDR3: CASSPRGHQGVQYF
J: TRBJ2-1; size: -; V: TRBV2; D: TRBD1; DNA: TGTGCCAGCTCTGGGACAGTGAGAAGCTCCTACAATGAGCAGTTCTTC; CDR3: CASSGTVRSSYNEQFF
J: TRBJ1-1; size: -; V: TRBV12-3/TRBV12-4; D: -; DNA: TGTGCCAGCATTCCCACCGGGGTCACTGAAGCTTTCTTT; CDR3: CASIPTGVTEAFF
J: TRBJ1-2; size: -; V: TRBV5-1; D: TRBD1; DNA: TGCGCCAGCAATACAGGGGAAGGCTATGGCTACACCTTC; CDR3: CASNTGEGYGYTF
J: TRBJ1-4; size: -; V: TRBV2; D: TRBD1; DNA: TGTGCCAGCAGTGGCGAGACAGGGGGAGCAAAACTGTTTTTT; CDR3: CASSGETGGAKLFF
J: TRBJ2-3; size: -; V: TRBV5-1; D: TRBD2; DNA: TGCGCCAGCAGCTCGGGACTAGCGAGCGATACGCAGTATTTT; CDR3: CASSSGLASDTQYF
J: TRBJ1-4; size: -; V: TRBV5-6; D: -; DNA: TGTGCCAGCAGCTCATCTGGGGGGTTATCTAATGAAAAACTGTTTTTT; CDR3: CASSSSGGLSNEKLFF
J: TRBJ2-2; size: once; V: TRBV19; D: -; DNA: TGTGCCACCCGAAGACAGGGAGGAACCGGGGAGCTGTTTTTT; CDR3: CATRRQGGTGELFF
J: TRBJ2-4; size: few; V: TRBV6-2/TRBV6-3; D: TRBD1; DNA: TGTGCCAGCAGTTACTCAAGGGGGCGTCCAAACATTCAGTACTTC; CDR3: CASSYSRGRPNIQYF
J: TRBJ1-6; size: -; V: TRBV6-6; D: -; DNA: TGTGCCAGCAGTTACCGGGAGTTGGCCAATTCACCCCTCCACTTT; CDR3: CASSYRELANSPLHF
J: TRBJ1-5; size: -; V: TRBV6-6; D: -; DNA: TGTGCCAGCACCGGGGGCGGGGGGAGCAATCAGCCCCAGCATTTT; CDR3: CASTGGGGSNQPQHF
J: TRBJ1-1; size: few; V: TRBV29-1; D: -; DNA: TGCAGCTCCTCGTCAGGGAACACTGAAGCTTTCTTT; CDR3: CSSSSGNTEAFF
J: TRBJ1-2; size: -; V: TRBV6-5; D: TRBD1; DNA: TGTGCCAGCAGTTACACTACAGGGGGCAGCTATGGCTACACCTTC; CDR3: CASSYTTGGSYGYTF
J: TRBJ2-5; size: -; V: TRBV5-1; D: TRBD2; DNA: TGCGCCAGCAGCCTGCGGGGGTTCCAAGAGACCCAGTACTTC; CDR3: CASSLRGFQETQYF
J: TRBJ1-2; size: -; V: TRBV28; D: TRBD1; DNA: TGTGCCAGTCTCCGGGACAGGGTCTATGGCTACACCTTC; CDR3: CASLRDRVYGYTF
J: TRBJ1-4; size: -; V: TRBV9; D: -; DNA: TGTGCCAGCAGCGTAGGCAGGGTTGGGGAAAAACTGTTTTTT; CDR3: CASSVGRVGEKLFF
J: TRBJ2-5; size: -; V: TRBV11-3; D: TRBD2; DNA: TGTGCCAGCAGCTTAGTGTACCTAGCGGGGGGCCCGTACCAAGAGACCCAGTACTTC; CDR3: CASSLVYLAGGPYQETQYF